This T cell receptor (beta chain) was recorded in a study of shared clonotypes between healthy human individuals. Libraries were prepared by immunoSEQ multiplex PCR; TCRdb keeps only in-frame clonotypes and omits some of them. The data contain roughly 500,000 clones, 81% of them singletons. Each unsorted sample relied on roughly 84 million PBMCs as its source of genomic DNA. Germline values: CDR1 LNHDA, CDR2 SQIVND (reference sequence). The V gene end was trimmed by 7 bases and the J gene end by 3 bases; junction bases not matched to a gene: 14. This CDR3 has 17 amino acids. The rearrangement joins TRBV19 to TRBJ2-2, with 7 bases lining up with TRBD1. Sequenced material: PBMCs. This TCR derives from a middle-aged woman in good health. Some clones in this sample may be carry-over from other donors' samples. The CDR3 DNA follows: TGTGCCAGTACCCCGGTGCATAGGACAGGCGACACCGGGGAGCTGTTTTTT. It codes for CASTPVHRTGDTGELFF.